This T cell receptor beta chain was obtained from a study of blood T cell repertoires in COVID-19 (dated by TCRdb to 2020 to 2022). Background on the whole study: Samples covering the acute and convalescent phases of COVID-19 were provided by collaborators in the United States, Italy and Spain. A freely available public database, intended as a resource for researchers studying the immune response to SARS-CoV-2, is where the repertoires were released. The sample metadata nearly always contained a de-identified subject ID, COVID-19 status, age in years and sex. The material from the prospective study consisted of cDNA or gDNA derived from T cells, B-cell-depleted T cells, or PBMCs. Where available, HLA class I and class II types were obtained from metadata supplied by the sample provider rather than from assay-based typing. The dataset comprised deeply sampled blood TCRbeta repertoires from subjects exposed to, actively infected with, or recovered from COVID-19. Samples came from the ongoing ImmuneRACE study (first 160 participants) plus 1,254 subjects from 6 global collaborators.

Notes on this clone: Its antigen remains unidentified. Base quality data are lacking; no much larger clone is found one base away.

Results and caveats for the whole study, not just this receptor: How much clinical and demographic metadata was included differed by source and by participant, and the metadata was provided uncurated.

One collaborating source in Seattle enrolled patients during active infection and followed them longitudinally through the course of disease. Collaborating institutions collected whole blood in K2EDTA tubes following their own protocols. For TCRbeta analysis, collaborators shipped samples in one of three forms: frozen whole blood, isolated PBMCs, or DNA extracted from either of those sample types. TCRbeta CDR3 regions were amplified from genomic DNA by means of the immunoSEQ Assay, a bias-controlled multiplex PCR. Processing in the source paper ran as follows. Nucleated cell counts per sample were estimated from amplification of reference gene primers within the assay. To quantify the absolute abundance of each unique TCRbeta CDR3 rearrangement, sequence reads were collapsed and filtered. For each sample, productive Simpson clonality was calculated as the square root of Simpson's diversity index across productive rearrangements. TCRdb limited this immuneACCESS table to in-frame rearrangements with V and J called. A share of clones is missing; checked studies link under half to unresolved V genes, and the rest is unexplained. D and trimming were read from the DNA, whereas the V and J calls and clone size are those reported in that table. Here the sample has 300,000 to 350,000 clones; more than 70% occur a single time. 3% to 4.5% of the sample is taken by the ten largest.

CDR1 and CDR2, looked up from the germline V gene, are MGHRA and YSYEKL. V and J lose 1 base and 4 bases, and a span of 17 bases separates them. The CDR3 contains 16 residues, cysteine and phenylalanine counted. The read is trimmed to its CDR3 DNA, 48 bases read in frame from base 1. This sequence uses TRBV4-1 and TRBJ2-7; perhaps TRBD1 is the D gene, with 7 bases matching. Sequenced sample: peripheral blood. The source is a woman aged 60-75 years with COVID-19, enrolled during active disease. The encoded CDR3 is CASSQGRDSESYEQYF. The DNA sequence is as follows: TGCGCCAGCAGCCAAGGGCGGGACAGCGAATCTTACGAGCAGTACTTC.